This T cell receptor beta chain was found in a study of CD4 T cells in relation to SARS-CoV-2 and coronaviruses. At the level of the study: ViraFEST: approximately nine-day antigen culture of PBMCs, then TCR beta CDR3 sequencing. Crossreactive spike epitopes shared across donors were mapped to their HLA restriction.

In germline, CDR1 is SGHRS, CDR2 YFSETQ. The CDR3 has 13 amino acids. Trimming cost V 0 bases and J 9 bases; bases outside gene matches: 5. Notes on this clone: Antigen unknown.

The study, taken as a whole, reports: No donor gave both pre-pandemic and post-infection samples.

The method was immunoSEQ multiplex PCR; TCRdb's version includes in-frame clones alone and lacks a portion of them. The sample lists around 26,000 clones, 76% occurring once. The unexposed donors gave CD4+ T cells in about 2011-2018, prior to COVID-19. CD4+ T cells were isolated from the cells after nine to eleven days of culture. Unexposed-donor CD4+ T cells were probed with SARS-CoV-2 S/N and four cold-coronavirus spikes, cells permitting. Sequenced sample: CD4+ T cells from PBMCs, cultured in vitro. This sequence was found in a human donor in good health. This chain connects TRBV5-1 to TRBJ1-1, with TRBD1 matching over 7 bases. DNA of the CDR3: TGCGCCAGCAGCTTGGAGGGGGCCGCAAAAGCTTTCTTT. Translating it yields CASSLEGAAKAFF. The entire variable domain, with the rest obtained from reference TRBV5-1 and TRBJ1-1, is as follows: KAGVTQTPRYLIKTRGQQVTLSCSPISGHRSVSWYQQTPGQGLQFLFEYFSETQRNKGNFPGRFSGRQFSNSRSEMNVSTLELGDSALYLCASSLEGAAKAFFGQGTRLTVV.